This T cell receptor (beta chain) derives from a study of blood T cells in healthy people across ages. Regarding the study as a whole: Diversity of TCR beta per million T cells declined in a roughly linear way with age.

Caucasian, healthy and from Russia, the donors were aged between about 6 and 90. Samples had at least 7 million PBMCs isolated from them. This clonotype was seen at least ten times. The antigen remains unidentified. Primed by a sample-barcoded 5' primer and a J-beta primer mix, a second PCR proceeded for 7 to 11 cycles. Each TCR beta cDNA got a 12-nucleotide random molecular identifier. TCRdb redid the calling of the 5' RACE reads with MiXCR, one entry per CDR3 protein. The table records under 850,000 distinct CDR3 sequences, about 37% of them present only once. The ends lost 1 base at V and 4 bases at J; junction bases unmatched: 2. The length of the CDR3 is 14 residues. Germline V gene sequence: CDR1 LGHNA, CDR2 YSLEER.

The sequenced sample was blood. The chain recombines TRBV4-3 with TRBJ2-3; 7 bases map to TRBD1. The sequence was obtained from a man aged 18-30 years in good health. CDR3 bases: TGCGCCAGCAGCCAAGGACAGGGCCCAGATACGCAGTATTTT. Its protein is CASSQGQGPDTQYF.